Presented here are 23 T cell receptor beta chains from one specimen sequenced in a study of blood T cell repertoires in COVID-19. Method: immunoSEQ multiplex PCR; TCRdb's copy keeps in-frame clones and lacks some. Of tens of thousands of clones in the sample, about 91% were seen once. Sample: peripheral blood. These receptors all stem from an elderly woman with active or convalescent COVID-19.

The rearrangement uses TRBV6-6 and TRBJ2-1; the match to TRBD2 covers 13 bases. Germline CDR1 reads MNHNY; CDR2 reads SVGAGI (reference sequence). This CDR3 has 15 amino acids. J lost 6 bases, V lost 6 bases, and 5 bases had no gene match. For the CDR3, the DNA is TGTGCCAGCAGCTTAGGACTAGCGGGAGCCAATGAGCAGTTCTTC. It translates to CASSLGLAGANEQFF.

The gene calls are TRBV5-1 and TRBJ2-3, with D tentatively TRBD2 (7 bases). Germline V gives CDR1 SGHRS, CDR2 YFSETQ. The CDR3 length is 16 residues. V was trimmed by 5 bases and J by 2 bases, leaving 18 bases between them. CDR3 in DNA: TGCGCCAGCAGTACCGTAGGGGGGGCCTTCACAGATACGCAGTATTTT. This translates into CASSTVGGAFTDTQYF.

In DNA form, the CDR3 reads TGTGCCAGCGGGGCGGCCTCTCGCACAGATACGCAGTATTTT. Its translation is CASGAASRTDTQYF. The genes are TRBV11-2 and TRBJ2-3; D is perhaps TRBD1 (5 bases). Germline V gives CDR1 SGHAT, CDR2 FQNNGV. Trimming removed 8 bases from V and 1 base from J, with 13 bases in between. This CDR3 has 14 residues. Full variable domain (remainder filled in from reference TRBV11-2 and TRBJ2-3): EAGVAQSPRYKIIEKRQSVAFWCNPISGHATLYWYQQILGQGPKLLIQFQNNGVVDDSQLPKDRFSAERLKGVDSTLKIQPAKLEDSAVYLCASGAASRTDTQYFGPGTRLTVL.

V gene TRBV3-1 (or the pseudogene TRBV3-2) combines with J gene TRBJ2-1; TRBD2 agrees at 7 bases. The CDR3 extends over 15 amino acids. The junction had 0 bases not matched to a gene; V was cut back by 1 base and J by 0 bases. Germline V gives CDR1 LGHDT, CDR2 YNNKEL (reference sequence). The CDR3 is CASSQGGSSYNEQFF. CDR3 nucleotide sequence: TGTGCCAGCAGCCAAGGCGGGAGCTCCTACAATGAGCAGTTCTTC.

V gene TRBV18 combines with J gene TRBJ2-7; D unresolved. The CDR3 spans 15 residues. The V end lost 6 bases, the J end lost 7 bases, and 22 bases lay between the germline ends. CDR1 and CDR2 from the germline V gene are KGHSH and LQKENI. The CDR3 DNA reads TGTGCCAGCTCTCCTAGTGGCCTACGAGACCTGGAGCAGTACTTC. It yields the protein CASSPSGLRDLEQYF.

The chain couples TRBV6-1 to TRBJ1-4; D remains unclear. Per the germline V gene, CDR1 is MNHNS and CDR2 is SASEGT. The CDR3 runs 16 residues. V lost 4 bases to trimming and J lost 0 bases, with 12 bases between them. Here the CDR3 DNA reads TGTGCCAGCAGTGTTTCGACACTTTCAACTAATGAAAAACTGTTTTTT. Residues: CASSVSTLSTNEKLFF.

This chain joins TRBV7-6 and TRBJ2-3; 8 bases agree with TRBD2. Germline V gene lookup returns CDR1 SGHVS and CDR2 FNYEAQ. The CDR3 contains 18 residues. With 5 bases clipped from V and 0 bases from J, the junction kept 13 bases outside the gene matches. CDR3 amino acids: CASSRGLAGATSTDTQYF. CDR3 DNA sequence: TGTGCCAGCAGCCGCGGCCTAGCGGGCGCTACTAGCACAGATACGCAGTATTTT.

The rearrangement links TRBV5-4 to TRBJ2-5; 8 bases align to TRBD2. The germline V gene encodes CDR1 SGHNT and CDR2 YYREEE (reference sequence). Losses at the gene ends were 4 bases for V and 3 bases for J; bases not matched to a gene: 8. The length of the CDR3 is 15 residues. DNA for the CDR3: TGTGCCAGCAGCGACCCCGGGACTAGTAAAGAGACCCAGTACTTC. This encodes CASSDPGTSKETQYF.

The chain carries TRBV12-3 or TRBV12-4 and TRBJ2-7, with TRBD1 identical over 10 bases. V lost 6 bases to trimming and J lost 5 bases; unmatched junction nucleotides: 4. The CDR3 is made up of 13 amino acids. The CDR3 protein is CASSGQGVNEQYF. As DNA, the CDR3 is TGTGCCAGCAGCGGACAGGGGGTCAACGAGCAGTACTTC.

This clone was seen only once. V gene TRBV6-5 combines with J gene TRBJ1-2, with D tentatively TRBD1 (5 bases). Germline loops: CDR1 MNHEY, CDR2 SVGAGI. This CDR3 is 13 amino acids long. V shed 10 bases and J shed 11 bases, with 23 bases lying between them. This chain's CDR3 is CATSDGRRGGYTF. Here the CDR3 DNA reads TGTGCCACTTCCGACGGACGTAGGGGAGGTTACACCTTC.

The chain has TRBV12-3 or TRBV12-4 and TRBJ1-5; D is unclear. Trimming removed 6 bases from V and 6 bases from J, with 3 bases in between. The CDR3 consists of 10 residues. CDR3 DNA sequence: TGTGCCAGCAGCCGTCAGCCCCAGCATTTT. The encoded protein is CASSRQPQHF.

This clone occurred once. V is TRBV5-1 and J is TRBJ2-2; TRBD1 might be the D (5 bases). CDR3 length: 15 amino acids. V lost 1 base and J lost 3, with 10 bases in between. Germline loops: CDR1 SGHRS, CDR2 YFSETQ. CDR3 DNA sequence: TGCGCCAGCAGCTTGACAGGCCCCCACACCGGGGAGCTGTTTTTT. This translates into CASSLTGPHTGELFF.

This clone came up once. The chain uses TRBV12-5 and TRBJ1-5; 10 positions agree with TRBD1. The CDR3 is 16 amino acids. After removal of 6 bases from V and 0 bases from J, the junction contained 5 bases not matched to a gene. Germline V gene lookup returns CDR1 LGHNT and CDR2 FRNRAP. The CDR3 DNA reads as TGTGCTAGTGGCCACGGACAGGGGGATAGCAATCAGCCCCAGCATTTT. Translation: CASGHGQGDSNQPQHF.

This clone was recorded once. The J gene is TRBJ1-2, the V gene TRBV19, with D perhaps matching TRBD1 (5 bases). The CDR3 is 15 residues long. V lost 5 bases to trimming and J lost 3 bases, with 16 bases between them. Germline V gives CDR1 LNHDA, CDR2 SQIVND (reference sequence). The DNA for the CDR3 is TGTGCCAGTAGTGGGAAATACAGGTTACACTATGGCTACACCTTC. Translation: CASSGKYRLHYGYTF. The variable domain in full, with the rest retrieved from reference TRBV19 and TRBJ1-2, is DGGITQSPKYLFRKEGQNVTLSCEQNLNHDAMYWYRQDPGQGLRLIYYSQIVNDFQKGDIAEGYSVSREKKESFPLTVTSAQKNPTAFYLCASSGKYRLHYGYTFGSGTRLTVV.

This rearrangement joins TRBV11-1 to TRBJ2-7; D may be TRBD2 (5 bases). The CDR3 is 15 residues long. Germline lookup yields CDR1 SGHAT and CDR2 FQDESV (reference sequence). The V end lost 1 base, the J end lost 3 bases, and 13 bases lay between the germline ends. The chain's CDR3 is CASSLGPSEGYEQYF. The DNA of the CDR3 is TGTGCCAGCAGCTTAGGACCCAGCGAGGGCTACGAGCAGTACTTC.

V and J are TRBV5-4 and TRBJ2-1; the D gene is possibly TRBD2 (7 bases). CDR1 and CDR2 (germline): SGHNT, YYREEE (reference sequence). There are 15 residues in the CDR3. V was shortened by 4 bases and J by 10 bases, with 21 bases between the two germline ends. The CDR3 sequence: CASSLREGGGYEQFF. The CDR3 bases are TGTGCCAGCAGCCTCAGGGAGGGGGGCGGATACGAGCAGTTCTTC.

The chain couples TRBV5-1 to TRBJ1-1; 10 bases are shared with TRBD1. CDR3 length: 17 amino acids. Germline values: CDR1 SGHRS, CDR2 YFSETQ. J lost 4 bases, V lost 4 bases, and 13 bases had no gene match. CDR3 DNA sequence: TGCGCCAGCAGCCCCGGGACAGGGGTTATAGCGGGCACTGAAGCTTTCTTT. Amino acids: CASSPGTGVIAGTEAFF. The full variable domain, completed using reference TRBV5-1 and TRBJ1-1, is KAGVTQTPRYLIKTRGQQVTLSCSPISGHRSVSWYQQTPGQGLQFLFEYFSETQRNKGNFPGRFSGRQFSNSRSEMNVSTLELGDSALYLCASSPGTGVIAGTEAFFGQGTRLTVV.

The V and J genes are TRBV28 and TRBJ1-6; D unresolved. V lost 2 bases and J 7 bases, leaving 12 bases between the germline ends. This CDR3 is 15 amino acids long. Germline lookup yields CDR1 MDHEN and CDR2 SYDVKM. Here the CDR3 reads CASSLDSFVNSPLHF. The CDR3 DNA sequence: TGTGCCAGCAGTTTAGATAGCTTTGTCAATTCACCCCTCCACTTT. Looking up the rest from reference TRBV28 and TRBJ1-6 gives the full variable domain: DVKVTQSSRYLVKRTGEKVFLECVQDMDHENMFWYRQDPGLGLRLIYFSYDVKMKEKGDIPEGYSVSREKKERFSLILESASTNQTSMYLCASSLDSFVNSPLHFGNGTRLTVT.

The chain carries TRBV3-1 (or the pseudogene TRBV3-2) and TRBJ2-3; TRBD2 matches 8 bases. CDR1 and CDR2 (germline): LGHDT, YNNKEL (reference sequence). The V and J ends lost 1 base and 2 bases, in that order; junction bases with no gene match: 2. The CDR3 has 15 residues. The CDR3 is CASSQGGGLTDTQYF. The CDR3, as DNA: TGTGCCAGCAGCCAAGGCGGGGGGCTCACAGATACGCAGTATTTT.

The chain carries TRBV10-3 and TRBJ2-7, with 9 bases aligning to TRBD2. J lost 4 bases, V lost 6 bases, and 7 bases had no gene match. Germline CDR1 reads ENHRY; CDR2 reads SYGVKD. There are 14 residues in the CDR3. In DNA form, the CDR3 reads TGTGCCATCAGGCCTAGCGGGATGGTATACGAGCAGTACTTC. Translating gives CAIRPSGMVYEQYF.

The chain is built from TRBV19 and TRBJ2-1, with 8 bases fitting TRBD2. With V trimmed by 5 bases and J by 4 bases, 7 bases remained unmatched. This CDR3 has 15 residues. Per the germline V gene, CDR1 is LNHDA and CDR2 is SQIVND (reference sequence). The CDR3 DNA reads TGTGCCAGTAGTCCCCAGCGGGGGCCATACAATGAGCAGTTCTTC. Protein: CASSPQRGPYNEQFF.

V usage is TRBV5-4 and J usage is TRBJ2-5, with TRBD2 matching 11 bases. Looked up from germline, CDR1 is SGHNT and CDR2 is YYREEE (reference sequence). The CDR3 extends over 16 amino acids. The V gene end was trimmed by 0 bases and the J gene end by 9 bases; junction bases not matched to a gene: 10. Here the CDR3 reads CASSLELAGGKLPQYF. The CDR3 DNA reads TGTGCCAGCAGCTTGGAGCTAGCGGGGGGCAAATTGCCCCAGTACTTC.

This clone turned up a few times. The chain has TRBV24-1 and TRBJ1-2; 8 bases line up with TRBD1. The CDR3 has 15 residues. Germline V gives CDR1 KGHDR, CDR2 SFDVKD. Losses at the gene ends were 3 bases for V and 7 bases for J; bases not matched to a gene: 9. The CDR3 protein is CATSDRIQGASGYTF. CDR3 DNA sequence: TGTGCCACCAGTGATCGCATTCAGGGGGCGAGTGGCTACACCTTC.